This T cell receptor (beta chain) was identified in a study of CD8+ T cells in alopecia areata. Treatment reported: oral pan-JAK inhibitor, 5-10 mg twice daily. Patients with alopecia areata provided lesional scalp punch biopsies as well as peripheral blood. The CDR3 consists of 13 residues. V dropped 4 bases and J dropped 9; count of bases not matched to a gene: 4. Germline CDR1 SGHTA, CDR2 FQGTGA. Extraction of RNA preceded its reverse transcription into cDNA, which served as the sequencing template. Data came from immunoSEQ multiplex PCR; TCRdb stores just in-frame clones and leaves some out. The sample includes roughly 200,000 clones, around two fifths of them seen just once. This clone occurred a few times.

The origin of this receptor is a human donor with alopecia areata. The genes are TRBV7-3 and TRBJ1-4; 8 nucleotides line up with TRBD1. This specimen consisted of CD4+ T cells sorted from blood, obtained around week 34, from a patient treated with tofacitinib. The DNA for the CDR3 is TGTGCCAGCAGCTCCGGACAGGGTCAAAAACTGTTTTTT. The encoded protein is CASSSGQGQKLFF. Combining the CDR3 with reference TRBV7-3 and TRBJ1-4 gives the whole variable domain GAGVSQTPSNKVTEKGKYVELRCDPISGHTALYWYRQSLGQGPEFLIYFQGTGAADDSGLPNDRFFAVRPEGSVSTLKIQRTERGDSAVYLCASSSGQGQKLFFGSGTQLSVL.